This entry lists 16 T cell receptor beta chains sequenced from one sample in a study of spatial heterogeneity in lung cancer (dated by TCRdb to about 2019). What the work shows at the level of the full study, not this receptor alone: The tumor nonsynonymous mutation count correlated with the number of expanded intratumoral alpha and beta TCRs.

Library method: 5' RACE. TCRdb shows the sequencer as NextSeq 500. Through fastp at Q25 and MiXCR, TCRdb rebuilt clones from the public reads, retaining in-frame beta chains. Rows with one shared CDR3 protein collapse into an entry with the most common genes and DNA. This sample holds some 97,000 distinct CDR3 sequences; 3.5% to 5% were observed only once. The biggest ten clones account for about 20% of the sample. Reading the label with the study, this specimen's time point is: sample taken at primary tumor resection. Antigen specificity for these receptors is unknown. The sequencing used lung tumor tissue, collected at surgery. The receptor source for this set is a male donor with early-stage non-small cell lung cancer.

This clonotype came up many times. The chain uses TRBV10-3 and TRBJ2-3, with D tentatively TRBD2 (5 bases). Germline lookup yields CDR1 ENHRY and CDR2 SYGVKD. CDR3 length equals 16 residues. The germline V and J ends were trimmed by 5 bases and 5 bases, with 20 bases remaining between them. The CDR3 loop reads CAISPSLTPRGDTQYF. CDR3 coding DNA: TGTGCCATCAGTCCGAGTCTGACTCCACGGGGAGATACGCAGTATTTT.

This rearrangement joins TRBV20-1 to TRBJ1-2; D unresolved. CDR1 and CDR2 (germline): DFQATT, SNEGSKA (reference sequence). The CDR3 is 14 residues long. Trimming took 3 bases from V and 4 from J, leaving 15 bases between them. The CDR3 reads CSASPYRLGYGYTF. Here the CDR3 DNA reads TGCAGTGCTAGTCCATACCGTTTGGGCTATGGCTACACCTTC.

The rearrangement links TRBV28 to TRBJ2-5; tentatively, D is TRBD2 (6 bases). V was shortened by 4 bases and J by 5 bases, with 11 bases between the two germline ends. The CDR3 length is 13 residues. Germline loops: CDR1 MDHEN, CDR2 SYDVKM. The CDR3 sequence: CASSSSGRETQYF. CDR3 bases: TGTGCCAGCAGTTCCTCAGGGAGGGAGACCCAGTACTTC.

The table lists this clonotype with many counts. The chain is built from TRBV5-1 and TRBJ2-3, with D tentatively TRBD2 (5 bases). Trimming cost V 4 bases and J 1 base, with 13 bases left between them. CDR3 length equals 15 residues. Germline V CDR1 and CDR2: SGHRS, YFSETQ. CDR3 nucleotides: TGCGCCAGCAGCAACCTAGCAGTGCGCACAGATACGCAGTATTTT. Protein product: CASSNLAVRTDTQYF.

This clonotype came up a few times. J is TRBJ2-7 and V is TRBV20-1; no firm D call. Looked up from germline, CDR1 is DFQATT and CDR2 is SNEGSKA (reference sequence). The length of the CDR3 is 13 residues. The V end lost 0 bases, the J end lost 0 bases, and 6 bases lay between the germline ends. The CDR3 coding sequence is TGCAGTGCTAGAGATACTCGCTCCTACGAGCAGTACTTC. It translates to CSARDTRSYEQYF.

This clonotype was found many times. The chain carries TRBV27 and TRBJ2-5; 7 nucleotides line up with TRBD2. This CDR3 has 15 residues. The junction had 5 bases not matched to a gene; V was cut back by 0 bases and J by 4 bases. From germline, CDR1 is MNHEY and CDR2 SMNVEV (reference sequence). The CDR3 bases are TGTGCCAGCAGTTTATCTCCCGCGGGAGTAGAGACCCAGTACTTC. Encoded protein: CASSLSPAGVETQYF.

This clonotype occurred many times. The genes are TRBV12-3 or TRBV12-4 and TRBJ1-1, with D perhaps matching TRBD1 (5 bases). V lost 4 bases, J lost 1 base, and 10 bases lay in between. This CDR3 comprises 14 residues. The CDR3 loop reads CASSSPGQNTEAFF. In DNA form, the CDR3 reads TGTGCCAGCAGTTCCCCAGGGCAGAACACTGAAGCTTTCTTT.

This clonotype came up many times. The chain recombines TRBV27 with TRBJ1-4, with no clear D. The CDR3 totals 15 residues. CDR1 is MNHEY, CDR2 SMNVEV, per germline (reference sequence). With 7 bases removed from V and 0 bases from J, the gap between germline ends came to 12 bases. In DNA form, the CDR3 reads TGTGCCAGCAAGAGAGGAGGCGCAACTAATGAAAAACTGTTTTTT. Translated: CASKRGGATNEKLFF. Full variable domain (rest looked up from reference TRBV27 and TRBJ1-4): EAQVTQNPRYLITVTGKKLTVTCSQNMNHEYMSWYRQDPGLGLRQIYYSMNVEVTDKGDVPEGYKVSRKEKRNFPLILESPSPNQTSLYFCASKRGGATNEKLFFGSGTQLSVL.

The chain recombines TRBV28 with TRBJ1-4; TRBD1 matches 8 bases. The CDR3 is made up of 16 amino acids. Trimming took 6 bases from V and 16 from J; bases not matched to a gene: 22. Germline CDR1 is MDHEN and CDR2 is SYDVKM. In DNA, the CDR3 is TGTGCCAGCAGCCATCAACCGGGACAGGAGCCCGAAAATCCGTTTTTT. Its protein is CASSHQPGQEPENPFF.

This clonotype was detected only a few times. This CDR3 is CSAVSAGGQEKLFF. The CDR3, as DNA: TGCAGTGCCGTCTCGGCAGGGGGTCAGGAAAAACTGTTTTTT. The chain uses TRBV20-1 and TRBJ1-4, with 7 nucleotides matching TRBD1. The CDR3 totals 14 residues. In germline, CDR1 is DFQATT, CDR2 SNEGSKA (reference sequence). V gave up 6 bases and J gave up 8 bases; unmatched junction bases: 12.

This clonotype has ten or more counts. The rearrangement joins TRBV7-9 to TRBJ2-2; the match to TRBD2 covers 9 bases. The CDR3 is 16 amino acids. Germline-derived CDR1 and CDR2 are SEHNR and FQNEAQ (reference sequence). The J segment lost 5 bases and the V segment lost 5 bases, leaving 9 bases of the junction unmatched. This CDR3 reads CASSRAGGIRTGELFF. The DNA for the CDR3 is TGTGCCAGCAGCAGAGCGGGGGGCATCCGTACCGGGGAGCTGTTTTTT. Together with reference TRBV7-9 and TRBJ2-2, the CDR3 gives the full variable domain: DTGVSQNPRHKITKRGQNVTFRCDPISEHNRLYWYRQTLGQGPEFLTYFQNEAQLEKSRLLSDRFSAERPKGSFSTLEIQRTEQGDSAMYLCASSRAGGIRTGELFFGEGSRLTVL.

This clonotype was seen at least ten times. The gene calls are TRBV5-6 and TRBJ1-5, with D unresolved. Germline values: CDR1 SGHDT, CDR2 YYEEEE. V was pared by 1 base and J by 9 bases, with 14 bases between. The CDR3 length is 14 residues. The CDR3 DNA is TGTGCCAGCAGCTTGTGGCAGGCCGAAAGGCCCCAGCATTTT. It codes for CASSLWQAERPQHF. The variable domain in full, with the rest retrieved from reference TRBV5-6 and TRBJ1-5, is DAGVTQSPTHLIKTRGQQVTLRCSPKSGHDTVSWYQQALGQGPQFIFQYYEEEERQRGNFPDRFSGHQFPNYSSELNVNALLLGDSALYLCASSLWQAERPQHFGDGTRLSIL.

This clonotype was seen a few times. This chain uses TRBV14 with TRBJ2-2; D possibly corresponds to TRBD2 (6 bases). Germline V gene data show CDR1 as SGHDN and CDR2 as FVKESK. This CDR3 has 17 amino acids. V was pared by 1 base and J by 4 bases, with 16 bases between. CDR3 in amino acids: CASSQVTGGPGTGELFF. CDR3 DNA: TGTGCCAGCAGCCAAGTGACTGGAGGGCCGGGCACCGGGGAGCTGTTTTTT.

This clonotype was recorded many times. The chain recombines TRBV28 with TRBJ2-7; D not certain. This CDR3 region has 14 residues. The germline gives CDR1 MDHEN, CDR2 SYDVKM. V was trimmed by 4 bases and J by 0 bases, leaving 10 bases between them. CDR3 nucleotide sequence: TGTGCCAGCAGTTCTCGGATACTCTCCTACGAGCAGTACTTC. This translates into CASSSRILSYEQYF. The variable domain in full, with the rest retrieved from reference TRBV28 and TRBJ2-7, is DVKVTQSSRYLVKRTGEKVFLECVQDMDHENMFWYRQDPGLGLRLIYFSYDVKMKEKGDIPEGYSVSREKKERFSLILESASTNQTSMYLCASSSRILSYEQYFGPGTRLTVT.

This clonotype was picked up many times. This rearrangement joins TRBV5-1 to TRBJ2-1, with 9 bases lining up with TRBD1. CDR1 and CDR2 from the germline V gene are SGHRS and YFSETQ. This CDR3 contains 20 residues. The V segment lost 8 bases and the J segment 4 bases; nucleotides outside the gene matches: 25. The CDR3 DNA sequence: TGCGCCAGTCGAGTCCCGGGACAGGGACGGGGTGGCGGGAGTTACAATGAGCAGTTCTTC. Its protein is CASRVPGQGRGGGSYNEQFF.

This clonotype was seen at least ten times. CDR3 amino acids: CASSLYGTGWSGELFF. In DNA form, the CDR3 reads TGTGCCAGCAGTTTGTATGGGACAGGGTGGTCCGGGGAGCTGTTTTTT. The genes are TRBV12-3 or TRBV12-4 and TRBJ2-2, with 9 bases lining up with TRBD1. V was clipped by 3 bases and J by 6 bases; unmatched bases: 8. CDR3 length equals 16 residues.